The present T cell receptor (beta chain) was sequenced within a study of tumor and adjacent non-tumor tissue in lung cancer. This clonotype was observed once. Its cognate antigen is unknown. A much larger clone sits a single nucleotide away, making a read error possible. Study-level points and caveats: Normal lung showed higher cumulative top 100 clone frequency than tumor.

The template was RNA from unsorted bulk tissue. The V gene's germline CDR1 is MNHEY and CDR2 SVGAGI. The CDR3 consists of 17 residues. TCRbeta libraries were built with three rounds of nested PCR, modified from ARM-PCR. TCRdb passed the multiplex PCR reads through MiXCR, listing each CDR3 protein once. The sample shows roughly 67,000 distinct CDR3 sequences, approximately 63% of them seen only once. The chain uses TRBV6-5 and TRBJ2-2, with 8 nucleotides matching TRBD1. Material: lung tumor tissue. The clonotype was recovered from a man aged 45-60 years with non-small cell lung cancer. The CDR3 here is CASNYSRQGADTGELFF. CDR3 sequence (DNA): TGTGCCAGCAATTACTCGAGGCAGGGGGCGGACACCGGGGAGCTGTTTTTT.